The 9 T cell receptor beta chains reported below all come from one sample, sequenced in a study of T cell responses to AZD1222 COVID-19 vaccine. The protocol was immunoSEQ multiplex PCR, while the TCRdb copy is restricted to in-frame clones and leaves out a portion. The sample has 120,000 or so clones; just over 90% are singletons. The sample consisted of peripheral blood, taken 28 days after the second AZD1222 dose. These receptors were obtained from an adult who received the AZD1222 COVID-19 vaccine.

The V gene is TRBV5-5, the J gene TRBJ1-1; 8 nucleotides align to TRBD1. The V gene end was trimmed by 3 bases and the J gene end by 1 base; junction bases not matched to a gene: 2. Germline assignment: CDR1 SGHKS and CDR2 YYEKEE (reference sequence). The CDR3 covers 14 residues. The CDR3 DNA reads as TGTGCCAGCAGCTCCGGGACAGGGAACACTGAAGCTTTCTTT. Its protein product is CASSSGTGNTEAFF.

J is TRBJ1-2 and V is TRBV13; 11 bases align to TRBD1. V shed 2 bases and J 6 bases; nucleotides not matched to a gene: 5. The germline gives CDR1 PRHDT, CDR2 FYEKMQ (reference sequence). The CDR3 is made up of 15 amino acids. The CDR3 loop reads CASSLRTGGANGYTF. The CDR3 DNA follows: TGTGCCAGCAGCTTAAGGACAGGGGGCGCGAATGGCTACACCTTC.

A few counts support this clone. V usage is TRBV7-9 and J usage is TRBJ1-3; TRBD1 aligns across 10 bases. Per the germline V gene, CDR1 is SEHNR and CDR2 is FQNEAQ (reference sequence). The trim removed 2 bases at V and 3 bases at J, leaving 1 base unmatched. The CDR3 is 15 amino acids. This chain's CDR3 is CASSLWDRGGNTIYF. CDR3 coding DNA: TGTGCCAGCAGCTTATGGGACAGGGGTGGAAACACCATATATTTT.

This clone showed up just once. The gene calls are TRBV5-1 and TRBJ1-1, with 8 nucleotides matching TRBD1. The CDR3 length is 15 residues. Germline CDR1 and CDR2: SGHRS and YFSETQ. Trimming removed 2 bases from V and 2 bases from J; junction bases left unmatched: 5. The DNA of the CDR3 is TGCGCCAGCAGCTTAACGACAGGGGCAAACACTGAAGCTTTCTTT. Protein product: CASSLTTGANTEAFF.

This clone has a handful of counts. The chain has TRBV5-6 and TRBJ1-1; maybe TRBD1 (6 bases). CDR3 size: 15 residues. Trimming left V 2 bases short and J 2 bases short, with 13 bases between. Germline lookup yields CDR1 SGHDT and CDR2 YYEEEE. The CDR3 loop reads CASSFVTGGNTEAFF. CDR3 bases: TGTGCCAGCAGCTTTGTGACAGGAGGAAACACTGAAGCTTTCTTT.

The chain combines TRBV28 with TRBJ2-7; a weak D match, TRBD2 (6 bases). CDR3 length: 16 residues. Germline CDR1 reads MDHEN; CDR2 reads SYDVKM. V was clipped by 8 bases and J by 4 bases, with 24 bases between them. The CDR3 sequence is CASRPGDSLGWYEQYF. DNA of the CDR3: TGTGCCAGCCGACCGGGAGACAGCCTTGGTTGGTACGAGCAGTACTTC.

V and J are TRBV27 and TRBJ1-4; D not resolved. Germline values: CDR1 MNHEY, CDR2 SMNVEV (reference sequence). V was shortened by 3 bases and J by 4 bases, with 9 bases between the two germline ends. The CDR3 spans 14 residues. The CDR3 sequence: CASSFGWGNEKLFF. The CDR3 DNA follows: TGTGCCAGCAGTTTTGGGTGGGGTAATGAAAAACTGTTTTTT.

The chain links TRBV7-8 to TRBJ1-5; D is possibly TRBD1 (5 bases). The CDR3 is 14 residues long. Trimming removed 5 bases at V and 6 bases at J, with 14 bases between. Looked up from germline, CDR1 is SGHVS and CDR2 is FQNEAQ. The CDR3: CASSPDSHGQPQHF. DNA of the CDR3: TGTGCCAGCAGCCCCGACAGCCACGGTCAGCCCCAGCATTTT.

The chain recombines TRBV5-1 with TRBJ2-5; 7 bases agree with TRBD1. The ends lost 2 bases at V and 5 bases at J; junction bases unmatched: 3. CDR1 is SGHRS and CDR2 is YFSETQ in the germline V gene. The CDR3 runs to 13 residues. The CDR3 DNA reads as TGCGCCAGCAGCTTTGACAGGGCTGAGACCCAGTACTTC. Translating gives CASSFDRAETQYF.